The clone carrying this T cell receptor (beta chain) was seen a single time. This CDR3 contains 12 residues. J gave up 11 bases and V 5 bases, and 6 bases lay outside the gene matches. Germline CDR1 and CDR2: MNHNY and SVGAGI (reference sequence). 13 Jbeta primers and 60 Vbeta primers were used for the PCR. Using immunoSEQ multiplex PCR, the repertoire was profiled, and TCRdb retains in-frame clones only, with some absent. The table has 150,000 to 200,000 clones, about 80% seen once. The sample comes from a study of cytomegalovirus exposure and HLA in healthy donors. The sequenced material came from PBMCs. The chain recombines TRBV6-6 with TRBJ1-5; 7 bases line up with TRBD1. The clonotype was recovered from a woman aged 18-29 years in good health and CMV-seropositive. CDR3 bases: TGTGCCAGCAGTCGGGACAGTTGGTCCCAGCATTTT. This codes for CASSRDSWSQHF.